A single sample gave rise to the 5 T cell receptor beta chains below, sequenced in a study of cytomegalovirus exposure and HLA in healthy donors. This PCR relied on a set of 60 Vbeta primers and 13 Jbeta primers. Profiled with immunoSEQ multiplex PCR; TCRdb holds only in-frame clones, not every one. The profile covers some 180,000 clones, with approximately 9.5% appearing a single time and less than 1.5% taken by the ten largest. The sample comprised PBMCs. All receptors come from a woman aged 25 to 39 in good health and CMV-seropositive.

The CDR3 is CASSDGPSGEQYF. In nucleotides, the CDR3 is TGCGCCAGCAGCGACGGGCCCTCGGGGGAGCAGTACTTC. This chain uses TRBV5-1 with TRBJ2-7; maybe TRBD2 (5 bases). The germline V gene encodes CDR1 SGHRS and CDR2 YFSETQ. The V and J ends lost 4 bases and 7 bases respectively, with 15 bases between them. The CDR3 has 13 amino acids. Variable domain in full (rest from reference TRBV5-1 and TRBJ2-7): KAGVTQTPRYLIKTRGQQVTLSCSPISGHRSVSWYQQTPGQGLQFLFEYFSETQRNKGNFPGRFSGRQFSNSRSEMNVSTLELGDSALYLCASSDGPSGEQYFGPGTRLTVT.

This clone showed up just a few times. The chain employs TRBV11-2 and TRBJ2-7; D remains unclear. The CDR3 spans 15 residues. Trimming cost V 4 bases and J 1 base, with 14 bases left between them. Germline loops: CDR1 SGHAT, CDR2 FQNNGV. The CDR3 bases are TGTGCCAGCAGCTCACCTGGGTCGGGTTCCTACGAGCAGTACTTC. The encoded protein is CASSSPGSGSYEQYF. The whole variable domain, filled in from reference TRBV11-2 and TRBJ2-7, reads EAGVAQSPRYKIIEKRQSVAFWCNPISGHATLYWYQQILGQGPKLLIQFQNNGVVDDSQLPKDRFSAERLKGVDSTLKIQPAKLEDSAVYLCASSSPGSGSYEQYFGPGTRLTVT.

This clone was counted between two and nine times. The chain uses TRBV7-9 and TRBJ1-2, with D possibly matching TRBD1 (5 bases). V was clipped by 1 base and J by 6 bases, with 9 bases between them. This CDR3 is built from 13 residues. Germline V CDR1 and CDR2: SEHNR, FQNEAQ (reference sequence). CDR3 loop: CASSLEVRDGYTF. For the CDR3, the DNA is TGTGCCAGCAGCTTAGAAGTCAGGGATGGCTACACCTTC.

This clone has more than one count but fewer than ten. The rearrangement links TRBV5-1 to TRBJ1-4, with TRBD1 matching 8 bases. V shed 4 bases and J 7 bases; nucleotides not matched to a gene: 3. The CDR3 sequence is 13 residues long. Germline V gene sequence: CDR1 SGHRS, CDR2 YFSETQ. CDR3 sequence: CASSRTGSEKLFF. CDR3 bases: TGCGCCAGCAGCAGGACAGGGAGTGAAAAACTGTTTTTT.

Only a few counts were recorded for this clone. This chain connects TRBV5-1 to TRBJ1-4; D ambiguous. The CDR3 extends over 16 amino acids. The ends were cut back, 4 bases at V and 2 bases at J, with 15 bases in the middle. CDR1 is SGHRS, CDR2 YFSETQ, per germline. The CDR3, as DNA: TGCGCCAGCAGCCCCTTTCTCGGAGCTACTAATGAAAAACTGTTTTTT. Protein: CASSPFLGATNEKLFF.